The 17 T cell receptor beta chains presented below share a single source sample, sequenced in a study of T-cell reconstitution after alpha-beta-depleted transplantation in children. A library of TCRbeta sequences, prepared with unique molecular identifiers, was generated. One entry per CDR3 protein results from TCRdb running MiXCR on the PCR reads. In the table there are some 140,000 distinct CDR3 sequences, more than 9.5% of which are singletons. The source was PBMCs, mostly from graft donor cells, collected 180 days after TCRalphabeta/CD19-depleted stem cell transplant. These receptors came from a girl less than two years old who had a stem cell transplant for combined immunodeficiency, so the T cells may come from the graft donor.

This clonotype was detected many times. The rearrangement joins TRBV20-1 to TRBJ2-5; TRBD2 matches at 10 bases. The V and J ends lost 2 bases and 1 base, in that order; junction bases with no gene match: 4. The CDR3 is 15 residues long. Germline CDR1 is DFQATT and CDR2 is SNEGSKA (reference sequence). CDR3 residues: CSARPRTSGQETQYF. The CDR3 DNA follows: TGCAGTGCTAGACCGAGGACTAGCGGCCAAGAGACCCAGTACTTC.

CDR3 amino acids: CASSFSGNTEAFF. CDR3 bases: TGTGCCAGCAGTTTTTCTGGAAACACTGAAGCTTTCTTT. V usage is TRBV12-3 or TRBV12-4 and J usage is TRBJ1-1; D is undetermined. Between the trimmed V and J ends, which lost 3 bases and 2 bases, there was a span of 7 bases. This CDR3 region has 13 residues.

This clonotype appeared a few times. The chain carries TRBV5-1 and TRBJ2-7, with TRBD1 identical over 7 bases. CDR1 SGHRS and CDR2 YFSETQ come from the germline V gene. J lost 3 bases, V lost 0 bases, and 6 bases had no gene match. CDR3 length: 15 amino acids. The CDR3 loop reads CASSLVGQKDYEQYF. CDR3 DNA: TGCGCCAGCAGCTTGGTGGGACAGAAAGACTACGAGCAGTACTTC.

This clonotype has a count of ten or more. The chain has TRBV20-1 and TRBJ1-1; the D is unclear. The germline CDR1 and CDR2 sequences are DFQATT and SNEGSKA (reference sequence). V lost 0 bases to trimming and J lost 8 bases, with 10 bases between them. The CDR3 totals 12 residues. The CDR3, as DNA: TGCAGTGCTAGAGATCCCGGATTCGAAGCTTTCTTT. Its protein product is CSARDPGFEAFF.

This chain connects TRBV5-6 to TRBJ1-2, with D unresolved. Germline CDR1 reads SGHDT; CDR2 reads YYEEEE. Trimming pared 4 bases from V and 2 bases from J, leaving 12 bases between. CDR3 size: 14 residues. In DNA form, the CDR3 reads TGTGCCAGCAGCCCCAAACCCAGAAACTATGGCTACACCTTC. Translation: CASSPKPRNYGYTF.

V is TRBV30 and J is TRBJ2-1; 8 bases fit TRBD2. The CDR3 has 15 residues. The ends lost 0 bases at V and 3 bases at J; junction bases unmatched: 4. CDR1 is GTSNPN, CDR2 SVGIG, per germline (reference sequence). CDR3 sequence: CAWSVDGGGYNEQFF. The CDR3 DNA reads TGTGCCTGGAGTGTAGACGGGGGGGGCTACAATGAGCAGTTCTTC.

A few counts support this clonotype. The gene calls are TRBV5-1 and TRBJ1-2; the D is unclear. CDR1 SGHRS and CDR2 YFSETQ come from the germline V gene. The CDR3 extends over 13 amino acids. Trimming removed 0 bases at V and 8 bases at J, with 11 bases between. The CDR3: CASSLGAGDGYTF. The CDR3 coding sequence is TGCGCCAGCAGCTTGGGGGCAGGAGACGGCTACACCTTC. Using reference TRBV5-1 and TRBJ1-2 for the parts outside the CDR3, the full variable domain is KAGVTQTPRYLIKTRGQQVTLSCSPISGHRSVSWYQQTPGQGLQFLFEYFSETQRNKGNFPGRFSGRQFSNSRSEMNVSTLELGDSALYLCASSLGAGDGYTFGSGTRLTVV.

The chain joins TRBV11-3 to TRBJ2-1, with a weak D call TRBD1 (6 bases). CDR3 length: 16 residues. V was trimmed by 5 bases and J by 5 bases, leaving 19 bases between them. Looked up from germline, CDR1 is SGHNT and CDR2 is YENEEA. The chain's CDR3 is CASSHRRTAFNNEQFF. As DNA, the CDR3 is TGTGCCAGCAGCCACCGGAGGACAGCATTCAACAATGAGCAGTTCTTC.

There are a few counts of this clonotype. The chain recombines TRBV12-3 or TRBV12-4 with TRBJ1-1; D gene ambiguous. CDR3 length: 13 residues. Trimming pared 4 bases from V and 6 bases from J, leaving 12 bases between. The CDR3 bases are TGTGCCAGCAGTTGGTACCTGGGTTCTGAAGCTTTCTTT. Its protein is CASSWYLGSEAFF.

V gene TRBV7-8 combines with J gene TRBJ2-1, with 8 positions matching TRBD1. The CDR3 extends over 13 amino acids. Germline loops: CDR1 SGHVS, CDR2 FQNEAQ. V was clipped by 7 bases and J by 8 bases; unmatched bases: 7. The CDR3 bases are TGTGCCAGCAACCCGGACAGGGAGGATGAGCAGTTCTTC. Residues: CASNPDREDEQFF. Full variable domain (remainder filled in from reference TRBV7-8 and TRBJ2-1): GAGVSQSPRYKVAKRGQDVALRCDPISGHVSLFWYQQALGQGPEFLTYFQNEAQLDKSGLPSDRFFAERPEGSVSTLKIQRTQQEDSAVYLCASNPDREDEQFFGPGTRLTVL.

This clonotype occurred a few times. V and J are TRBV9 and TRBJ2-1; D unresolved. This CDR3 has 14 residues. Germline assignment: CDR1 SGDLS and CDR2 YYNGEE. Between the trimmed V and J ends, which lost 0 bases and 5 bases, there was a span of 9 bases. The CDR3: CASSVGTPNNEQFF. The CDR3 region has the DNA TGTGCCAGCAGCGTAGGGACCCCGAACAATGAGCAGTTCTTC.

CDR3 amino acids: CASSADRGKAFF. The CDR3 nucleotides are TGTGCCAGCAGTGCGGACAGGGGGAAAGCTTTCTTT. The V call is TRBV2, the J call TRBJ1-1, with TRBD1 matching 10 bases. CDR1 is SNHLY and CDR2 is FYNNEI in the germline V gene. This CDR3 contains 12 residues. The V segment lost 4 bases and the J segment 9 bases; nucleotides outside the gene matches: 2. The full variable domain, its missing parts supplied by reference TRBV2 and TRBJ1-1, is EPEVTQTPSHQVTQMGQEVILRCVPISNHLYFYWYRQILGQKVEFLVSFYNNEISEKSEIFDDQFSVERPDGSNFTLKIRSTKLEDSAMYFCASSADRGKAFFGQGTRLTVV.

This clonotype was recorded a few times. This chain connects TRBV7-9 to TRBJ2-2, with D possibly being TRBD2 (5 bases). Germline CDR1 and CDR2: SEHNR and FQNEAQ (reference sequence). The CDR3 is 16 amino acids. With 5 bases removed from V and 4 bases from J, the gap between germline ends came to 17 bases. The DNA of the CDR3 is TGTGCCAGCAGCCCAGGCCGGGAAAGAAGCACCGGGGAGCTGTTTTTT. It encodes CASSPGRERSTGELFF.

This clonotype was observed at least ten times. The chain has TRBV25-1 and TRBJ1-5, with D perhaps matching TRBD1 (5 bases). Germline CDR1 MGHDK, CDR2 SYGVNS. V lost 5 bases to trimming and J lost 5 bases, with 10 bases between them. The CDR3 is 13 residues long. The CDR3 DNA reads as TGTGCCAGCAGTATGGGGGGGGATCAGCCCCAGCATTTT. Protein sequence: CASSMGGDQPQHF. Using reference TRBV25-1 and TRBJ1-5 for the parts outside the CDR3, the full variable domain is EADIYQTPRYLVIGTGKKITLECSQTMGHDKMYWYQQDPGMELHLIHYSYGVNSTEKGDLSSESTVSRIRTEHFPLTLESARPSHTSQYLCASSMGGDQPQHFGDGTRLSIL.

The chain couples TRBV5-1 to TRBJ1-1; D is uncertain. Germline V CDR1 and CDR2: SGHRS, YFSETQ. V dropped 3 bases and J dropped 1 base, with 7 bases sitting between them. The CDR3 spans 13 residues. The CDR3 spells CASSSTRNTEAFF. The CDR3, as DNA: TGCGCCAGCAGCTCTACAAGGAACACTGAAGCTTTCTTT.

The genes are TRBV5-1 and TRBJ2-7; 10 bases are a match to TRBD2. V trimming: 3 bases; J trimming: 0 bases; junction bases outside the gene matches: 6. In germline, CDR1 is SGHRS, CDR2 YFSETQ. The CDR3 spans 16 residues. The CDR3 sequence: CASSSYSGGPSYEQYF. CDR3 coding DNA: TGCGCCAGCAGCTCCTATAGCGGGGGGCCCTCCTACGAGCAGTACTTC.

This chain links TRBV21-1 with TRBJ1-6; TRBD1 is the table's D call, not checked against the DNA. TRBV21-1 has pseudogene status. This CDR3 is built from 21 residues. In DNA, the CDR3 is TGTGCCAGCAGCAAAAAGGAGCTGGGACAAACAACACCGGTCTATAATTCACCCCTCCACTTT. Translation: CASSKKELGQTTPVYNSPLHF.